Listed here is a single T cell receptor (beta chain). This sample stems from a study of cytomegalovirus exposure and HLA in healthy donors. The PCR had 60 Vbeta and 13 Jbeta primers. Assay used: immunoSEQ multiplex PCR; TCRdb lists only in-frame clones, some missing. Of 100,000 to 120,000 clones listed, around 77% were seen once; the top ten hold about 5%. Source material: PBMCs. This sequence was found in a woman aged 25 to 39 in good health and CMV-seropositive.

CDR3 amino acids: CASSIEYRGRETQYF. DNA of the CDR3: TGTGCCAGTAGTATAGAATACAGGGGGCGAGAGACCCAGTACTTC. The chain is built from TRBV19 and TRBJ2-5, with 9 bases lining up with TRBD1. V shed 0 bases, J shed 4 bases, and the junction held 3 bases outside the gene matches. CDR3 size: 15 residues. The germline V gene has CDR1 LNHDA and CDR2 SQIVND (reference sequence).